A selection of T cell receptor beta chains follows, all from one sample in a study of T cells in Graves' hyperthyroidism and ophthalmopathy. TCRdb independently ran MiXCR on the multiplex PCR reads; one entry per CDR3 protein. The profile shows approximately 700,000 distinct CDR3 sequences, just under 45% of them singletons. What was sequenced was peripheral blood or thyroid tissue (not recorded which). Every receptor here comes from an adult man with Graves' disease, either hyperthyroidism or ophthalmopathy (not recorded which). CDR3s include the opening cysteine and the closing phenylalanine or tryptophan. D genes are given only for firm matches. Where a row states a size, it is once, few, many or the class of an expanded clone; other rows omit it.

>TRBV20-1|TRBJ1-5|-|-
CSARGTARQPQHF
TGCAGTGCTAGGGGGACGGCCCGGCAGCCCCAGCATTTT
>TRBV7-2|TRBJ2-2|-|TRBD2
CASSLAGDNTGELFF
TGTGCCAGCAGTTTAGCGGGAGATAACACCGGGGAGCTGTTTTTT
>TRBV5-1|TRBJ1-4|-|-
CTSSLDEKLFF
TGCACCAGCAGCTTGGACGAAAAACTGTTTTTT
>TRBV11-1|TRBJ2-2|-|TRBD1
CASSSGQGIFGTGELFF
TGTGCCAGCAGCTCGGGACAGGGAATATTTGGAACCGGGGAGCTGTTTTTT
>TRBV16|TRBJ1-5|few|TRBD1
CASREDRAQPQHF
TGTGCCAGCAGGGAAGACAGGGCTCAGCCCCAGCATTTT
>TRBV2|TRBJ1-6|few|TRBD1
CASRTGRHYNSPLHF
TGTGCCAGCAGGACAGGGAGACATTATAATTCACCCCTCCACTTT
>TRBV25-1|TRBJ1-3|-|-
CASSDKNRSGNTIYF
TGTGCCAGCAGTGATAAGAACAGGTCCGGAAACACCATATATTTT
>TRBV10-1|TRBJ2-5|many|-
CASSVGSGETQYF
TGCGCCAGCAGTGTTGGTAGCGGCGAGACCCAGTACTTC
>TRBV12-3/TRBV12-4|TRBJ1-1|-|-
CASSLAFRELSNTEAFF
TGTGCCAGCAGTTTAGCGTTTAGGGAACTCTCAAACACTGAAGCTTTCTTT
>TRBV2|TRBJ1-2|few|-
CASTSPRATNYGYTF
TGTGCCAGCACGAGTCCCAGGGCTACTAACTATGGCTACACCTTC
>TRBV19|TRBJ1-2|few|-
CASSIGLHLEGGYTF
TGTGCCAGTAGTATCGGGCTGCATCTGGAGGGAGGCTACACCTTC
>TRBV25-1|TRBJ1-1|many|-
CASSEWGDTEAFF
TGTGCCAGCAGTGAATGGGGGGACACTGAAGCTTTCTTT
>TRBV2|TRBJ2-2|-|TRBD1
CASNGQGFITGELFF
TGTGCCAGCAACGGACAGGGGTTTATCACCGGGGAGCTGTTTTTT
>TRBV25-1|TRBJ1-1|-|-
CASGLHGASTEAFF
TGTGCTAGTGGTTTGCACGGGGCGAGCACTGAAGCTTTCTTT
>TRBV12-3/TRBV12-4|TRBJ2-2|-|-
CASSLVDAGELFF
TGTGCCAGCAGTTTAGTTGACGCCGGGGAGCTGTTTTTT
>TRBV29-1|TRBJ1-1|many|-
CSVEETVNTEAFF
TGCAGCGTTGAAGAGACCGTAAACACTGAAGCTTTCTTT
>TRBV15|TRBJ2-7|many|TRBD1
CATSSLRDRPYEQYF
TGTGCCACCAGCTCTCTCCGGGACAGGCCCTACGAGCAGTACTTC
>TRBV19|TRBJ1-1|few|-
CASSYDTNGDGSEAFF
TGTGCCAGTAGTTACGATACGAACGGGGATGGGTCTGAAGCTTTCTTT
>TRBV20-1|TRBJ1-1|few|-
CSASPGYQAFF
TGCAGTGCTAGTCCGGGATATCAAGCTTTCTTT
>TRBV19|TRBJ2-7|-|-
CASSIREQYF
TGTGCCAGTAGTATAAGGGAGCAGTACTTC
>TRBV7-9|TRBJ2-2|-|TRBD2
CASSPWTSSGELFF
TGTGCCAGCAGCCCTTGGACTAGTTCCGGGGAGCTGTTTTTT
>TRBV29-1|TRBJ1-1|-|-
CSFVTRNTEAFF
TGCAGCTTCGTGACAAGAAACACTGAAGCTTTCTTT
>TRBV25-1|TRBJ1-1|-|-
CASRTGTMNTEAFF
TGTGCCAGCAGAACCGGGACGATGAACACTGAAGCTTTCTTT
>TRBV25-1|TRBJ2-5|many|-
CASSEGWGQETQYF
TGTGCCAGCAGTGAGGGTTGGGGCCAAGAGACCCAGTACTTC
>TRBV29-1|TRBJ2-2|many|-
CSVEEATGELFF
TGCAGCGTTGAAGAAGCCACCGGGGAGCTGTTTTTT
>TRBV5-1|TRBJ2-2|-|-
CASSFRTGVGELFF
TGCGCCAGTAGCTTCCGAACGGGGGTCGGGGAGCTGTTTTTT
>TRBV29-1|TRBJ2-7|many|-
CSVLGTATRAYEQYF
TGCAGCGTACTAGGGACGGCGACCCGGGCCTACGAGCAGTACTTC
>TRBV7-9|TRBJ2-7|-|-
CASNEDSSYEQYF
TGTGCCAGCAACGAGGACAGCTCCTACGAGCAGTACTTC
>TRBV7-2|TRBJ2-7|many|-
CASSLTVTTSYEQYF
TGTGCCAGCAGCTTGACAGTTACCACTTCCTACGAGCAGTACTTC
>TRBV2|TRBJ1-1|-|-
CASNDNGNTEAFF
TGTGCCAGCAATGATAACGGAAACACTGAAGCTTTCTTT
>TRBV12-3/TRBV12-4|TRBJ1-5|many|-
CASRGDGGPQHF
TGTGCCAGCAGGGGGGACGGTGGCCCCCAGCATTTT
>TRBV25-1|TRBJ2-5|-|-
CASSQGRFETQYF
TGTGCCAGCAGCCAAGGAAGATTTGAGACCCAGTACTTC
>TRBV24-1|TRBJ1-2|-|TRBD1
CATSDTTGWSFHGGYTF
TGTGCCACCAGTGATACGACAGGGTGGAGTTTCCACGGAGGCTACACCTTC
>TRBV7-9|TRBJ2-2|-|-
CASSFGGLNTGELFF
TGTGCCAGCAGCTTCGGAGGGTTGAACACCGGGGAGCTGTTTTTT
>TRBV20-1|TRBJ2-5|few|TRBD2
CSARDPSGNLETQYF
TGCAGTGCTAGAGATCCTAGCGGGAATTTAGAGACCCAGTACTTC
>TRBV2|TRBJ2-7|-|TRBD2
CASILDGGARYEQYF
TGTGCCAGCATACTCGACGGGGGGGCGCGGTACGAGCAGTACTTC
>TRBV7-9|TRBJ1-2|many|-
CASSQIQGNYGYTF
TGTGCCAGCAGCCAGATACAGGGTAACTATGGCTACACCTTC
>TRBV10-3|TRBJ1-2|many|-
CAISDQSGTNYGYTF
TGTGCCATCAGTGATCAGTCAGGGACTAACTATGGCTACACCTTC
>TRBV15|TRBJ2-3|-|-
CATSREIPGTDTQYF
TGTGCCACCAGCAGAGAGATTCCTGGGACAGATACGCAGTATTTT